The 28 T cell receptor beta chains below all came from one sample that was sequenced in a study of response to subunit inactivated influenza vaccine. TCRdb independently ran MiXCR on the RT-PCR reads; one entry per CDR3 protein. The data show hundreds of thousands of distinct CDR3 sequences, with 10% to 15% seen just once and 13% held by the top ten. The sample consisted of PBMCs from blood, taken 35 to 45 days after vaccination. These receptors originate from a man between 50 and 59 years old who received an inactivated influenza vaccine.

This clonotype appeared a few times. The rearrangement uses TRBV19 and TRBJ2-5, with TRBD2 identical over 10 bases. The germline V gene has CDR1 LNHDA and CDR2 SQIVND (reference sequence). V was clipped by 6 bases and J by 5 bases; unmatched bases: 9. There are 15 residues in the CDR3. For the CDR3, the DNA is TGTGCCAGTAGGGGTCCAGCGGGAGGGAAGGAGACCCAGTACTTC. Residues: CASRGPAGGKETQYF.

The CDR3 here is CASSRSGRAAEQYF. The DNA of the CDR3 is TGTGCCAGCAGCCGAAGCGGGAGGGCCGCCGAGCAGTACTTC. The J gene is TRBJ2-7, the V gene TRBV3-1; 10 positions agree with TRBD2. The CDR3 spans 14 residues. Germline V gene data show CDR1 as LGHDT and CDR2 as YNNKEL (reference sequence). The V segment lost 4 bases and the J segment 6 bases; nucleotides outside the gene matches: 6.

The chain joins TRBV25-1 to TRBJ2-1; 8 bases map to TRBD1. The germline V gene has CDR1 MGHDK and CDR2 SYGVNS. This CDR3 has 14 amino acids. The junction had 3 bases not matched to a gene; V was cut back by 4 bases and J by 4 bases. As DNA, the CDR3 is TGTGCCAGCAGTGGGGACAGGCGATACAATGAGCAGTTCTTC. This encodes CASSGDRRYNEQFF.

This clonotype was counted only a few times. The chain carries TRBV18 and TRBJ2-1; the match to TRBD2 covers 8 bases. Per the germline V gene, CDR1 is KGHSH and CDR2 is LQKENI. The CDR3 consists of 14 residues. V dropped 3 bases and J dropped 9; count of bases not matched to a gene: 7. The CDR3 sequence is CASSPPGGRGEQFF. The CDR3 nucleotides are TGTGCCAGCTCACCTCCGGGGGGGCGGGGTGAGCAGTTCTTC. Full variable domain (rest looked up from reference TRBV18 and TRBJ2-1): NAGVMQNPRHLVRRRGQEARLRCSPMKGHSHVYWYRQLPEEGLKFMVYLQKENIIDESGMPKERFSAEFPKEGPSILRIQQVVRGDSAAYFCASSPPGGRGEQFFGPGTRLTVL.

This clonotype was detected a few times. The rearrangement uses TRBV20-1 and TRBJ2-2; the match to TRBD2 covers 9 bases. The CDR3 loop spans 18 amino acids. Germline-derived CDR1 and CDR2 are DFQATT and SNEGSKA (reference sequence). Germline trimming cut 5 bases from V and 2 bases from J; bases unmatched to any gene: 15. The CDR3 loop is CSAVPSGQRGVNTGELFF. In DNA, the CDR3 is TGCAGTGCTGTCCCCAGTGGTCAGCGGGGGGTAAACACCGGGGAGCTGTTTTTT.

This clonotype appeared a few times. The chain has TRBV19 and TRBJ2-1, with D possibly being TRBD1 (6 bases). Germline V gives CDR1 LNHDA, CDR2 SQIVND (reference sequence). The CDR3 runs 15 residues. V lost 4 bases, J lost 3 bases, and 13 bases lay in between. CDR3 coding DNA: TGTGCCAGTAGTACACAGGGCGTGGGCTACAATGAGCAGTTCTTC. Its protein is CASSTQGVGYNEQFF.

The CDR3 DNA reads TGTGCCAGCACCATAATAGGGACTAGCGGGAGAGTAAACAATGAGCAGTTCTTC. This gives the protein CASTIIGTSGRVNNEQFF. The chain employs TRBV27 and TRBJ2-1; the match to TRBD2 covers 14 bases. Germline values: CDR1 MNHEY, CDR2 SMNVEV (reference sequence). Trimming at V came to 7 bases and at J to 5 bases, leaving 13 bases not matched to a gene. The CDR3 contains 18 residues.

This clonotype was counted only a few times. The CDR3 loop reads CASSPSGPLTDTQYF. The CDR3 nucleotides are TGTGCCAGCAGCCCCTCGGGACCCCTCACAGATACGCAGTATTTT. The chain employs TRBV7-3 and TRBJ2-3; D may correspond to TRBD1 or TRBD2 (5 bases each). Germline-derived CDR1 and CDR2 are SGHTA and FQGTGA. The length of the CDR3 is 15 residues. Trimming pared 5 bases from V and 2 bases from J, leaving 14 bases between. The full variable domain, in which reference TRBV7-3 and TRBJ2-3 provide the parts outside the CDR3, is GAGVSQTPSNKVTEKGKYVELRCDPISGHTALYWYRQSLGQGPEFLIYFQGTGAADDSGLPNDRFFAVRPEGSVSTLKIQRTERGDSAVYLCASSPSGPLTDTQYFGPGTRLTVL.

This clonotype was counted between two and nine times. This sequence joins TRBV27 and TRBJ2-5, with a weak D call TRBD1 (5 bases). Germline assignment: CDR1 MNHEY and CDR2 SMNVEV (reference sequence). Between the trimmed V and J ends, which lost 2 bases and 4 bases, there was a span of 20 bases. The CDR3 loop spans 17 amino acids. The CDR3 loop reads CASSLTPVWGSGETQYF. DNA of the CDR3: TGTGCCAGCAGTTTAACTCCCGTTTGGGGCAGTGGAGAGACCCAGTACTTC.

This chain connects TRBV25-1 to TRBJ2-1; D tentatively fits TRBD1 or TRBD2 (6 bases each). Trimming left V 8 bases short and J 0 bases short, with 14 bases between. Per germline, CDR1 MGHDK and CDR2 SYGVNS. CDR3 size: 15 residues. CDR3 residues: CASAGHSRSYNEQFF. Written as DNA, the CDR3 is TGTGCCAGCGCGGGACATTCTCGCTCCTACAATGAGCAGTTCTTC.

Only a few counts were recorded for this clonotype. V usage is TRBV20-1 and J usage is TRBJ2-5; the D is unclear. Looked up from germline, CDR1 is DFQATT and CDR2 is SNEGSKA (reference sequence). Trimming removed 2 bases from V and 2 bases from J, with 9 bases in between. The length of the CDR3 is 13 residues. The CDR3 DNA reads TGCAGTGCTAGATGGCCAGCGCAAGAGACCCAGTACTTC. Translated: CSARWPAQETQYF.

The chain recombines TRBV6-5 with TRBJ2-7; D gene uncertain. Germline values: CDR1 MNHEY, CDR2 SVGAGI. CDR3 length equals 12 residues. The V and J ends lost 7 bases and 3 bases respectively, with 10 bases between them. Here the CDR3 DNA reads TGTGCCAGCACCACGACGAACTACGAGCAGTACTTC. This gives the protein CASTTTNYEQYF.

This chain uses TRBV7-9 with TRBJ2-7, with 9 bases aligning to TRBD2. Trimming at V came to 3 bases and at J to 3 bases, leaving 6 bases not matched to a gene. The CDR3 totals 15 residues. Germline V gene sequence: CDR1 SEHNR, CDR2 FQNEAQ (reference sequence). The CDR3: CASSFGSGSLYEQYF. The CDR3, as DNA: TGTGCCAGCAGCTTCGGTAGCGGGAGCCTCTACGAGCAGTACTTC.

The CDR3 spells CASSYSWGQHNEQFF. The CDR3 nucleotides are TGTGCCAGCAGTTACTCATGGGGACAACACAATGAGCAGTTCTTC. The chain employs TRBV6-5 and TRBJ2-1; perhaps TRBD1 as D (6 bases). V was cut by 0 bases and J by 5 bases, with 11 bases left in between. CDR1 MNHEY and CDR2 SVGAGI come from the germline V gene. CDR3 length: 15 amino acids.

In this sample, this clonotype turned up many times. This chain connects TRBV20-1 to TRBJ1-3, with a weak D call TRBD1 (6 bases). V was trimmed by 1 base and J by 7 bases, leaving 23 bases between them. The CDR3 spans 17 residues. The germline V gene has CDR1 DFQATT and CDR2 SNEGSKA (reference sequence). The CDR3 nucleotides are TGCAGTGCTAGAGCAACTCTAGACACAGGGTACTTCAACACCATATATTTT. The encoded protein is CSARATLDTGYFNTIYF.

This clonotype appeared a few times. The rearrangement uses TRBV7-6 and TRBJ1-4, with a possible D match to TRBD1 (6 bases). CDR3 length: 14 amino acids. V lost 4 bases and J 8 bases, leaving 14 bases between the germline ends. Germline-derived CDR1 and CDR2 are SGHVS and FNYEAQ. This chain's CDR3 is CASSSYRADEKLFF. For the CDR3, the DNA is TGTGCCAGCAGCTCTTACAGGGCGGACGAAAAACTGTTTTTT.

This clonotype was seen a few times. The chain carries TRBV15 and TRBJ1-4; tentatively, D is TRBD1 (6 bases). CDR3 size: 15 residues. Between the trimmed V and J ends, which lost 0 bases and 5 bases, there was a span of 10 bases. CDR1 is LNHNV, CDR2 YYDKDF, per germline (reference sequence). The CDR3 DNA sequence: TGTGCCACCAGCAGAGATGGACAGTCAAATGAAAAACTGTTTTTT. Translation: CATSRDGQSNEKLFF.

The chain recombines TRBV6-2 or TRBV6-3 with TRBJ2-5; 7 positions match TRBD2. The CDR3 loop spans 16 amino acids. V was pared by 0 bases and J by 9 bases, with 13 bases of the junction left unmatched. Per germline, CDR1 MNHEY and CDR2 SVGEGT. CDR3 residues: CASSYSAGGTPGAQYF. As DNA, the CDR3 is TGTGCCAGCAGTTACTCAGCCGGGGGGACCCCCGGGGCCCAGTACTTC.

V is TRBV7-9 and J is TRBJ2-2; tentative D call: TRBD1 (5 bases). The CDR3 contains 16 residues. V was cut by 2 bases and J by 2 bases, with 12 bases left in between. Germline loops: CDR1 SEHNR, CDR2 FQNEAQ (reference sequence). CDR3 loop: CASSLQGFGNTGELFF. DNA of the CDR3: TGTGCCAGCAGCTTACAGGGATTCGGAAACACCGGGGAGCTGTTTTTT.

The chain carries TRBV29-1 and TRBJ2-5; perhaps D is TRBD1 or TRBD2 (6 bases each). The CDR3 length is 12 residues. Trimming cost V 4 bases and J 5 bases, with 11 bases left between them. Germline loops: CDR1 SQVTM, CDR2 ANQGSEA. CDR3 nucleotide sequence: TGCAGCGTTGGGGGGGCTGAGGAGACCCAGTACTTC. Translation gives CSVGGAEETQYF.

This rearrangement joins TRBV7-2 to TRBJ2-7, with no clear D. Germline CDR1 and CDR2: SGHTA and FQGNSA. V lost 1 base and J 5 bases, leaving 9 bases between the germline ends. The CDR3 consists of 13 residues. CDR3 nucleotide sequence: TGTGCCAGCAGCTTAGGAGCCGTAAACGAGCAGTACTTC. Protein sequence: CASSLGAVNEQYF.

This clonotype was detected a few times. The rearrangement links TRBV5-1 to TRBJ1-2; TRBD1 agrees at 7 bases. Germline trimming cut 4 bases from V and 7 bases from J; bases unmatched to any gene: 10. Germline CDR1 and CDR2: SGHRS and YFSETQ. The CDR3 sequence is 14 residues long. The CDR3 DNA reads TGCGCCAGCAGCCCCGAGACAGGGCCTTCTGGCTACACCTTC. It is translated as CASSPETGPSGYTF.

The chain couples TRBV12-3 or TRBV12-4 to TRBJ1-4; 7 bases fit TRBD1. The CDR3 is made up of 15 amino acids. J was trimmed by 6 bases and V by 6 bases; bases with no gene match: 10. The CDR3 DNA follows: TGTGCCAGCAGCCAACGGGACAGCCCCTATGAAAAACTGTTTTTT. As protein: CASSQRDSPYEKLFF.

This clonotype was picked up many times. CDR3 DNA: TGTGCCAGCAGCACTAGCGGCCTACCTGTCTACGAGCAGTACTTC. Its translation: CASSTSGLPVYEQYF. The gene calls are TRBV7-2 and TRBJ2-7, with TRBD2 matching over 8 bases. Germline values: CDR1 SGHTA, CDR2 FQGNSA. The CDR3 extends over 15 amino acids. The trim removed 5 bases at V and 3 bases at J, leaving 9 bases unmatched. Looking up the rest from reference TRBV7-2 and TRBJ2-7 gives the full variable domain: GAGVSQSPSNKVTEKGKDVELRCDPISGHTALYWYRQSLGQGLEFLIYFQGNSAPDKSGLPSDRFSAERTGGSVSTLTIQRTQQEDSAVYLCASSTSGLPVYEQYFGPGTRLTVT.

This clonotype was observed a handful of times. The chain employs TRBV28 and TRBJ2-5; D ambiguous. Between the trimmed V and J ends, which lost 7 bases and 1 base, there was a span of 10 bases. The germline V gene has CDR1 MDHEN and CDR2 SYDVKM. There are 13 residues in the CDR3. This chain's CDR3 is CASTLGTQETQYF. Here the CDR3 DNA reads TGTGCCAGCACATTGGGAACCCAAGAGACCCAGTACTTC.

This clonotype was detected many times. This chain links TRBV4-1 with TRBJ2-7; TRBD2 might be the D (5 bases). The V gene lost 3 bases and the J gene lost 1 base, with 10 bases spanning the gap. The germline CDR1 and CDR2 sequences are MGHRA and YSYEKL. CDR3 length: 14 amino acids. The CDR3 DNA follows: TGCGCCAGCAGCCAGATCGGGATGTCCTACGAGCAGTACTTC. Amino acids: CASSQIGMSYEQYF.

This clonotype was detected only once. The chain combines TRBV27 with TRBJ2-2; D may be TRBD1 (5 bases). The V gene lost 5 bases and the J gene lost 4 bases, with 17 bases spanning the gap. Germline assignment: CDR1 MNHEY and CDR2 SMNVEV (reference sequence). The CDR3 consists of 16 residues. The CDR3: CASSTNLGHSTGELFF. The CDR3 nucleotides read TGTGCCAGCAGTACAAACCTTGGACACAGCACCGGGGAGCTGTTTTTT.

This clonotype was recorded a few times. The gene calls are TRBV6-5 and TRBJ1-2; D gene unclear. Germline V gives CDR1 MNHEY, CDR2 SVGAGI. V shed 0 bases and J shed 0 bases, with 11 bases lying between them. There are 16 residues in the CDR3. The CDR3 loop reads CASSYSAGKANYGYTF. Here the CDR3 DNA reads TGTGCCAGCAGTTACTCGGCAGGAAAAGCTAACTATGGCTACACCTTC.